This is a list of T cell receptor beta chains from one sample in a study of blood T cell repertoires in COVID-19. The method was immunoSEQ multiplex PCR; TCRdb's version includes in-frame clones alone and lacks a portion of them. This sample has 59,000 or so clones, with 79% found just once. The sample taken for sequencing was peripheral blood. The receptors were gathered from a man in his sixties with acute or convalescent COVID-19. The CDR3 runs from the conserved cysteine through the conserved F or W. A D gene is named only where the DNA matches it firmly. Part of the rows lack a size; the others show once, few, many or a class for expanded clones.

abundance: -; d_gene: TRBD1; v_gene: TRBV11-3; j_gene: TRBJ2-7; CDR3aa: CASSPRTGGEQYF; CDR3nt: TGTGCCAGCAGTCCCAGGACAGGGGGCGAGCAGTACTTC
abundance: once; d_gene: TRBD1; v_gene: TRBV7-3; j_gene: TRBJ2-1; CDR3aa: CASSPGGYYNEQFF; CDR3nt: TGTGCCAGCAGCCCAGGGGGATACTACAATGAGCAGTTCTTC
abundance: -; d_gene: TRBD1; v_gene: TRBV7-9; j_gene: TRBJ2-5; CDR3aa: CASSFGTVQETQYF; CDR3nt: TGTGCCAGCAGCTTCGGGACAGTCCAAGAGACCCAGTACTTC
abundance: few; d_gene: -; v_gene: TRBV27; j_gene: TRBJ2-2; CDR3aa: CASSVDRGGYGELFF; CDR3nt: TGTGCCAGCAGTGTCGACAGGGGAGGGTACGGGGAGCTGTTTTTT
abundance: few; d_gene: -; v_gene: TRBV5-1; j_gene: TRBJ2-7; CDR3aa: CASSSPERGHSGEQYF; CDR3nt: TGCGCCAGCAGCTCGCCGGAGAGGGGACACTCGGGGGAGCAGTACTTC
abundance: -; d_gene: -; v_gene: TRBV9; j_gene: TRBJ1-6; CDR3aa: CASSESGQSSSPLHF; CDR3nt: TGTGCCAGCAGCGAGTCGGGACAAAGTAGTTCACCCCTCCACTTT
abundance: -; d_gene: TRBD1; v_gene: TRBV15; j_gene: TRBJ2-4; CDR3aa: CATSTGGQPLAKNIQYF; CDR3nt: TGTGCCACCAGCACAGGGGGACAGCCTTTAGCCAAAAACATTCAGTACTTC
abundance: -; d_gene: -; v_gene: TRBV10-3; j_gene: TRBJ2-1; CDR3aa: CAISESLGAVNEQFF; CDR3nt: TGTGCCATCAGTGAGTCGTTGGGGGCTGTCAATGAGCAGTTCTTC
abundance: -; d_gene: TRBD1; v_gene: TRBV3-1/TRBV3-2; j_gene: TRBJ1-6; CDR3aa: CASSPRDRVNSPLHF; CDR3nt: TGTGCCAGCAGCCCCCGGGACAGGGTTAACTCACCCCTCCACTTT
abundance: few; d_gene: TRBD2; v_gene: TRBV28; j_gene: TRBJ2-7; CDR3aa: CACMRSGRWNEQYF; CDR3nt: TGTGCCTGCATGAGGAGCGGGAGGTGGAACGAGCAGTACTTC
abundance: few; d_gene: -; v_gene: TRBV28; j_gene: TRBJ1-2; CDR3aa: CASGVTGRYYGYTF; CDR3nt: TGTGCCAGCGGGGTCACAGGAAGGTACTATGGCTACACCTTC
abundance: once; d_gene: -; v_gene: TRBV2; j_gene: TRBJ2-7; CDR3aa: CASSDRGSEQYF; CDR3nt: TGTGCCAGCAGTGACAGGGGAAGCGAGCAGTACTTC
abundance: -; d_gene: TRBD2; v_gene: TRBV11-2; j_gene: TRBJ2-5; CDR3aa: CASSPARGGRTAETQYF; CDR3nt: TGTGCCAGCAGCCCAGCTCGGGGCGGGAGGACCGCAGAGACCCAGTACTTC
abundance: -; d_gene: TRBD1; v_gene: TRBV4-2; j_gene: TRBJ2-1; CDR3aa: CASSQALRQGFDEQFF; CDR3nt: TGTGCCAGCAGCCAGGCCTTAAGACAGGGTTTCGATGAGCAGTTCTTC
abundance: -; d_gene: TRBD1; v_gene: TRBV27; j_gene: TRBJ2-1; CDR3aa: CASSLIALQGASNEQFF; CDR3nt: TGTGCCAGCAGTCTCATCGCCTTACAGGGGGCTAGTAATGAGCAGTTCTTC
abundance: -; d_gene: -; v_gene: TRBV7-9; j_gene: TRBJ1-1; CDR3aa: CASSLIREGRRNTEAFF; CDR3nt: TGTGCCAGCAGCTTAATTCGAGAGGGCAGGAGGAACACTGAAGCTTTCTTT
abundance: -; d_gene: -; v_gene: TRBV28; j_gene: TRBJ2-1; CDR3aa: CATHLRNEQFF; CDR3nt: TGTGCCACCCACCTGAGGAATGAGCAGTTCTTC
abundance: -; d_gene: TRBD1; v_gene: TRBV7-2; j_gene: TRBJ1-6; CDR3aa: CASSQGQSYNSPLHF; CDR3nt: TGTGCCAGCAGCCAGGGACAGTCCTATAATTCACCCCTCCACTTT
abundance: -; d_gene: TRBD2; v_gene: TRBV19; j_gene: TRBJ2-2; CDR3aa: CASTETSGDTGELFF; CDR3nt: TGTGCCAGCACCGAGACTAGCGGGGACACCGGGGAGCTGTTTTTT
abundance: few; d_gene: -; v_gene: TRBV2; j_gene: TRBJ1-2; CDR3aa: CASSDGGYTF; CDR3nt: TGTGCCAGCAGTGACGGGGGCTACACCTTC
abundance: -; d_gene: -; v_gene: TRBV6-4; j_gene: TRBJ2-3; CDR3aa: CASSGWRGGDSGTDTQYF; CDR3nt: TGTGCCAGCAGTGGGTGGCGCGGTGGGGACTCGGGCACAGATACGCAGTATTTT
abundance: -; d_gene: TRBD1; v_gene: TRBV27; j_gene: TRBJ2-1; CDR3aa: CASSGWGTEKGDEQFF; CDR3nt: TGTGCCAGCAGTGGATGGGGGACAGAGAAGGGCGATGAGCAGTTCTTC
abundance: -; d_gene: TRBD1; v_gene: TRBV27; j_gene: TRBJ2-3; CDR3aa: CASSFGTGTQYF; CDR3nt: TGTGCCAGCAGTTTCGGGACAGGTACGCAGTATTTT
abundance: once; d_gene: TRBD2; v_gene: TRBV28; j_gene: TRBJ2-7; CDR3aa: CASSLGASGSSEQYF; CDR3nt: TGTGCCAGCTCATTAGGGGCTAGCGGGAGCAGCGAGCAGTACTTC
abundance: -; d_gene: TRBD1; v_gene: TRBV19; j_gene: TRBJ2-4; CDR3aa: CASSADRVGKNIQYF; CDR3nt: TGTGCCAGTAGTGCTGACAGGGTGGGGAAAAACATTCAGTACTTC
abundance: -; d_gene: TRBD1; v_gene: TRBV9; j_gene: TRBJ1-2; CDR3aa: CASSYYRQGRSGYTF; CDR3nt: TGTGCCAGCAGCTATTACCGACAGGGGAGGAGTGGCTACACCTTC
abundance: -; d_gene: -; v_gene: TRBV7-8; j_gene: TRBJ2-7; CDR3aa: CASSLTTTGGRDEQYF; CDR3nt: TGTGCCAGCAGCTTAACGACGACTGGGGGCCGTGACGAGCAGTACTTC
abundance: -; d_gene: -; v_gene: TRBV10-3; j_gene: TRBJ2-1; CDR3aa: CAIREHTSSYNEQFF; CDR3nt: TGTGCCATCCGGGAACACACAAGCTCCTACAATGAGCAGTTCTTC
abundance: -; d_gene: -; v_gene: TRBV28; j_gene: TRBJ1-3; CDR3aa: CASRGGGTAGNTIYF; CDR3nt: TGTGCCAGTCGAGGGGGGGGCACGGCTGGAAACACCATATATTTT
abundance: -; d_gene: -; v_gene: TRBV2; j_gene: TRBJ1-6; CDR3aa: CASTSGGGYSPLHF; CDR3nt: TGTGCCAGCACTTCCGGGGGGGGTTATTCACCCCTCCACTTT
abundance: -; d_gene: -; v_gene: TRBV9; j_gene: TRBJ2-1; CDR3aa: CASSVKGGTANYNEQFF; CDR3nt: TGTGCCAGCAGCGTGAAAGGGGGGACAGCCAACTACAATGAGCAGTTCTTC
abundance: once; d_gene: TRBD2; v_gene: TRBV28; j_gene: TRBJ2-3; CDR3aa: CASSLSLAGSTDTQYF; CDR3nt: TGTGCCAGCAGCCTAAGTCTAGCGGGGAGCACAGATACGCAGTATTTT
abundance: -; d_gene: -; v_gene: TRBV5-4; j_gene: TRBJ2-1; CDR3aa: CASSSPVNNEQFF; CDR3nt: TGTGCCAGCAGCTCCCCTGTTAACAATGAGCAGTTCTTC
abundance: -; d_gene: -; v_gene: TRBV2; j_gene: TRBJ2-7; CDR3aa: CASTRAQPTYEQYF; CDR3nt: TGTGCCAGCACCCGCGCACAGCCGACCTACGAGCAGTACTTC
abundance: medium-sized; d_gene: -; v_gene: TRBV5-4; j_gene: TRBJ2-1; CDR3aa: CASSLWRDLNEQFF; CDR3nt: TGTGCCAGCAGCTTGTGGCGGGACCTCAATGAGCAGTTCTTC
abundance: -; d_gene: -; v_gene: TRBV5-4; j_gene: TRBJ2-1; CDR3aa: CASSRGTPNNEQFF; CDR3nt: TGTGCCAGCAGCCGCGGGACTCCTAACAATGAGCAGTTCTTC
abundance: -; d_gene: -; v_gene: TRBV24-1; j_gene: TRBJ1-3; CDR3aa: CATSDLRSSGNTIYF; CDR3nt: TGTGCCACCAGTGATTTGCGGTCCTCTGGAAACACCATATATTTT
abundance: -; d_gene: -; v_gene: TRBV19; j_gene: TRBJ2-7; CDR3aa: CAAENPGTYEQYF; CDR3nt: TGTGCCGCCGAGAACCCGGGGACCTACGAGCAGTACTTC
abundance: few; d_gene: -; v_gene: TRBV15; j_gene: TRBJ1-1; CDR3aa: CATSSRKRQGALSEAFF; CDR3nt: TGTGCCACCAGCAGCCGCAAAAGACAAGGGGCGCTGAGTGAAGCTTTCTTT
abundance: -; d_gene: -; v_gene: TRBV5-4; j_gene: TRBJ1-2; CDR3aa: CASSLEGGLGGYTF; CDR3nt: TGTGCCAGCAGCTTAGAGGGGGGGCTAGGCGGCTACACCTTC
abundance: -; d_gene: -; v_gene: TRBV28; j_gene: TRBJ2-2; CDR3aa: CASSLAMNTGELFF; CDR3nt: TGTGCCAGCAGTTTAGCGATGAACACCGGGGAGCTGTTTTTT
abundance: -; d_gene: -; v_gene: TRBV7-9; j_gene: TRBJ1-2; CDR3aa: CASSSGTLSYTF; CDR3nt: TGTGCCAGCAGCTCGGGAACGTTAAGCTACACCTTC
abundance: few; d_gene: TRBD1; v_gene: TRBV5-1; j_gene: TRBJ2-2; CDR3aa: CASSRTGVTGELFF; CDR3nt: TGCGCCAGCAGCCGGACAGGGGTCACCGGGGAGCTGTTTTTT
abundance: few; d_gene: TRBD1; v_gene: TRBV5-1; j_gene: TRBJ2-5; CDR3aa: CASTAGQGKETQYF; CDR3nt: TGCGCCAGCACCGCGGGACAGGGGAAAGAGACCCAGTACTTC
abundance: -; d_gene: -; v_gene: TRBV15; j_gene: TRBJ1-1; CDR3aa: CATSRDIQGEAFF; CDR3nt: TGTGCCACCAGCAGAGATATTCAGGGCGAAGCTTTCTTT
abundance: -; d_gene: TRBD1; v_gene: TRBV6-5; j_gene: TRBJ1-5; CDR3aa: CASSRDRGTRQPQHF; CDR3nt: TGTGCCAGCAGCCGGGACAGGGGAACGAGGCAGCCCCAGCATTTT
abundance: -; d_gene: -; v_gene: TRBV18; j_gene: TRBJ2-6; CDR3aa: CASSYNSGANVLTF; CDR3nt: TGTGCCAGCTCATACAACTCTGGGGCCAACGTCCTGACTTTC
abundance: once; d_gene: TRBD2; v_gene: TRBV9; j_gene: TRBJ2-2; CDR3aa: CAGSVGGLAGGELFF; CDR3nt: TGTGCCGGCAGCGTAGGGGGACTAGCGGGCGGGGAGCTGTTTTTT
abundance: -; d_gene: -; v_gene: TRBV29-1; j_gene: TRBJ1-1; CDR3aa: CSVAQVVDTEAFF; CDR3nt: TGCAGCGTGGCCCAGGTGGTAGACACTGAAGCTTTCTTT
abundance: -; d_gene: -; v_gene: TRBV3-1/TRBV3-2; j_gene: TRBJ2-1; CDR3aa: CASSPPRVALSYNEQFF; CDR3nt: TGTGCCAGCAGCCCCCCGAGGGTGGCCCTCTCCTACAATGAGCAGTTCTTC
abundance: -; d_gene: -; v_gene: TRBV27; j_gene: TRBJ2-2; CDR3aa: CASRLAATGELFF; CDR3nt: TGTGCCAGCAGGCTAGCCGCCACCGGGGAGCTGTTTTTT